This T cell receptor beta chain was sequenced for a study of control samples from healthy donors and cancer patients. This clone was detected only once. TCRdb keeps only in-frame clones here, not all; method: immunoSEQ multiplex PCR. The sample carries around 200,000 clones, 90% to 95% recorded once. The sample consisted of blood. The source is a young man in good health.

The CDR3: CASSPWGTSGNTIYF. Here the CDR3 DNA reads TGTGCCAGCTCACCATGGGGGACCTCTGGAAACACCATATATTTT. The chain uses TRBV18 and TRBJ1-3; tentative D call: TRBD1 (5 bases). Germline lookup yields CDR1 KGHSH and CDR2 LQKENI. Trimming removed 2 bases from V and 0 bases from J, with 8 bases in between. The CDR3 has 15 amino acids.